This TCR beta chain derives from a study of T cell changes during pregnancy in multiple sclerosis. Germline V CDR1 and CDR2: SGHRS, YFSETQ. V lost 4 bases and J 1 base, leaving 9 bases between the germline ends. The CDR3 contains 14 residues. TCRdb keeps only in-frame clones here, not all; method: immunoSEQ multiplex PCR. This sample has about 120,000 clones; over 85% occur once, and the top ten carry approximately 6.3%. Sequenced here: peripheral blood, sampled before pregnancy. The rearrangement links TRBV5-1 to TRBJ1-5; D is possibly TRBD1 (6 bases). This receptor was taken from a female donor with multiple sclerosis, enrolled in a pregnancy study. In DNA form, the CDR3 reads TGCGCCAGCAGCCCGGACAGCAGCAATCAGCCCCAGCATTTT. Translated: CASSPDSSNQPQHF.